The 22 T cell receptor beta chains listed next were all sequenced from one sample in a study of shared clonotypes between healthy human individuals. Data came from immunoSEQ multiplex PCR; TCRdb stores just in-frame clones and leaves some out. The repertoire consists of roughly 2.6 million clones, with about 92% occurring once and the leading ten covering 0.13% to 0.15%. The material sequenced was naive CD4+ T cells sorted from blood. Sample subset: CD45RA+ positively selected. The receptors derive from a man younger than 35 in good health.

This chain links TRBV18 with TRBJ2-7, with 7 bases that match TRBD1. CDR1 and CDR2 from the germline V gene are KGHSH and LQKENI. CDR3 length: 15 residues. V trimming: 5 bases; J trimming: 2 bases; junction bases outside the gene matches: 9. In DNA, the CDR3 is TGTGCCAGCTCAGAGTTGACAGGGAACCCCTACGAGCAGTACTTC. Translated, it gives CASSELTGNPYEQYF. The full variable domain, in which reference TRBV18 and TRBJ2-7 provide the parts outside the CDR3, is NAGVMQNPRHLVRRRGQEARLRCSPMKGHSHVYWYRQLPEEGLKFMVYLQKENIIDESGMPKERFSAEFPKEGPSILRIQQVVRGDSAAYFCASSELTGNPYEQYFGPGTRLTVT.

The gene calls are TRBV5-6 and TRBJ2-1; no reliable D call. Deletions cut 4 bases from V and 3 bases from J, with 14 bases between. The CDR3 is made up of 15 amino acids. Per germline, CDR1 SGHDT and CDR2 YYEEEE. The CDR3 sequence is CASSTLGHRYNEQFF. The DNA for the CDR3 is TGTGCCAGCAGCACCCTCGGGCACCGCTACAATGAGCAGTTCTTC.

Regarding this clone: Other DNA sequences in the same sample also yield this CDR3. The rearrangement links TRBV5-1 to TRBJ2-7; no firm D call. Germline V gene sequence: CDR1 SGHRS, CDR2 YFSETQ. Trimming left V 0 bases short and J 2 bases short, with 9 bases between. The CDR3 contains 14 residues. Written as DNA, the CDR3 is TGCGCCAGCAGCTTGGTGCAGGACCCCTACGAGCAGTACTTC. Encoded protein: CASSLVQDPYEQYF. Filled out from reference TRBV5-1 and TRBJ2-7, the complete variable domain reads KAGVTQTPRYLIKTRGQQVTLSCSPISGHRSVSWYQQTPGQGLQFLFEYFSETQRNKGNFPGRFSGRQFSNSRSEMNVSTLELGDSALYLCASSLVQDPYEQYFGPGTRLTVT.

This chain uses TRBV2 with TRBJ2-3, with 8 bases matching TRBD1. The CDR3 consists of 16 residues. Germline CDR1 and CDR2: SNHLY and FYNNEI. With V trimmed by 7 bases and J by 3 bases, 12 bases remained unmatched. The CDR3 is CASKSRPRGQTDTQYF. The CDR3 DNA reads TGTGCCAGCAAGTCTAGGCCCAGGGGGCAAACAGATACGCAGTATTTT. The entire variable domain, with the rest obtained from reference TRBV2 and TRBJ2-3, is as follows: EPEVTQTPSHQVTQMGQEVILRCVPISNHLYFYWYRQILGQKVEFLVSFYNNEISEKSEIFDDQFSVERPDGSNFTLKIRSTKLEDSAMYFCASKSRPRGQTDTQYFGPGTRLTVL.

The CDR3 DNA is TGTGCCAGCACCCGACAGGTCGCGGAGACCCAGTACTTC. The encoded protein is CASTRQVAETQYF. The chain carries TRBV6-1 and TRBJ2-5; a weak D match, TRBD1 (6 bases). The germline V gene encodes CDR1 MNHNS and CDR2 SASEGT. The V end was cut by 7 bases, the J end by 5 bases, with 14 bases between. CDR3 length: 13 amino acids.

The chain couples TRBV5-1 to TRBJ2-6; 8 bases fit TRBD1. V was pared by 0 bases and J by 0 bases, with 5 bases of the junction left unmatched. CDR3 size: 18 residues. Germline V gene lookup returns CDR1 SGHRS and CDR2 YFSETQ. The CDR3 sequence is CASSLEGTGSSGANVLTF. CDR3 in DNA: TGCGCCAGCAGCTTGGAGGGGACAGGTTCCTCTGGGGCCAACGTCCTGACTTTC.

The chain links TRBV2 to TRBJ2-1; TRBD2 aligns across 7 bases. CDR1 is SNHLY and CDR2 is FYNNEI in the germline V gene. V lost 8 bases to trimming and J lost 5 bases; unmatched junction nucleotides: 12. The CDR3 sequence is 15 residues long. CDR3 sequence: CASSRGASGHNEQFF. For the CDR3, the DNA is TGTGCCAGCTCTAGAGGCGCTAGCGGCCACAATGAGCAGTTCTTC.

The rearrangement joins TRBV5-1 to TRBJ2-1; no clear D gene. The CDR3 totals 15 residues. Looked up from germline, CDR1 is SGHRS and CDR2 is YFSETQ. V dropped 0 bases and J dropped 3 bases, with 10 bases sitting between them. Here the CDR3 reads CASSLVPPDYNEQFF. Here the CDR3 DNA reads TGCGCCAGCAGCTTGGTGCCCCCGGACTACAATGAGCAGTTCTTC.

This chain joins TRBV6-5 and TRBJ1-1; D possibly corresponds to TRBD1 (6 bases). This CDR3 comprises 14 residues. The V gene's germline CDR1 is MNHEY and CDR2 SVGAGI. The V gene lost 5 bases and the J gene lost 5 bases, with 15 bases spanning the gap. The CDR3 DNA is TGTGCCAGCAGTGTGTGGGGGGCGCCTACTGAAGCTTTCTTT. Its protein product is CASSVWGAPTEAFF.

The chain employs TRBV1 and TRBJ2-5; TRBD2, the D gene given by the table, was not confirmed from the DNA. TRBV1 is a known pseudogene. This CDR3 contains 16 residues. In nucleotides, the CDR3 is TGCACCAGCCCAGCGCTGGCTAGCGGGGTCCAAGAGACCCAGTACTTC. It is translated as CTSPALASGVQETQYF.

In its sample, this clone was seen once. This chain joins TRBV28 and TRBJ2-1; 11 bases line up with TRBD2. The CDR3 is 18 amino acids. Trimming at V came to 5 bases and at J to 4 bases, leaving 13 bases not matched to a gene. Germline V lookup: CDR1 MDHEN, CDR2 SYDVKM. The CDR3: CASSTFWVAGGLYNEQFF. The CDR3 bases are TGTGCCAGCAGTACCTTTTGGGTAGCGGGGGGGCTATACAATGAGCAGTTCTTC.

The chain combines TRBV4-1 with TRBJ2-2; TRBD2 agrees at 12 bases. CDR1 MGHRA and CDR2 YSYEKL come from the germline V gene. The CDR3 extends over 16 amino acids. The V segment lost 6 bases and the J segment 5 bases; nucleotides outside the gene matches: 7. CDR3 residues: CASRLRLAGETGELFF. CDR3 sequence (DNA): TGCGCCAGCAGACTTCGACTAGCGGGAGAAACCGGGGAGCTGTTTTTT.

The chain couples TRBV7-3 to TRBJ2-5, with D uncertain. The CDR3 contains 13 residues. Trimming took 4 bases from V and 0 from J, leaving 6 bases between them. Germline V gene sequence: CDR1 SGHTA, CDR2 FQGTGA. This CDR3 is CASSSTYQETQYF. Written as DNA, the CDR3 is TGTGCCAGCAGCTCGACGTACCAAGAGACCCAGTACTTC.

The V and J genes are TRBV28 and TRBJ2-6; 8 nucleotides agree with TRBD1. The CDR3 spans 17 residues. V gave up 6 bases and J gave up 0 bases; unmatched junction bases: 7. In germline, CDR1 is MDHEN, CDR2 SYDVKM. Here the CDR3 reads CASSDRGAVSGANVLTF. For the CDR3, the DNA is TGTGCCAGCAGCGACAGGGGCGCGGTCTCTGGGGCCAACGTCCTGACTTTC. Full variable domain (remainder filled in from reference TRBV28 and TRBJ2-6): DVKVTQSSRYLVKRTGEKVFLECVQDMDHENMFWYRQDPGLGLRLIYFSYDVKMKEKGDIPEGYSVSREKKERFSLILESASTNQTSMYLCASSDRGAVSGANVLTFGAGSRLTVL.

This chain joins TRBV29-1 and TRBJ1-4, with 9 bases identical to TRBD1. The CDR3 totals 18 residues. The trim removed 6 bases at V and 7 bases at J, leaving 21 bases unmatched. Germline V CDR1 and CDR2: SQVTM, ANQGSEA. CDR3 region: CSVTPTGTGLVGGEKLFF. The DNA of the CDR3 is TGCAGCGTAACACCTACCGGGACAGGGCTTGTGGGAGGTGAAAAACTGTTTTTT.

The CDR3 region is CAIGGQGFTEAFF. CDR3 coding DNA: TGTGCCATCGGGGGACAGGGTTTCACTGAAGCTTTCTTT. The chain uses TRBV10-3 and TRBJ1-1, with 9 positions matching TRBD1. Trimming removed 8 bases from V and 4 bases from J; junction bases left unmatched: 5. Looked up from germline, CDR1 is ENHRY and CDR2 is SYGVKD. The CDR3 is 13 residues long.

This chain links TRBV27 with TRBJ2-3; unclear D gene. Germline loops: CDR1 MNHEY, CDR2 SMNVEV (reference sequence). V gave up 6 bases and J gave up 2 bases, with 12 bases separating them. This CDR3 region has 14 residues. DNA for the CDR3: TGTGCCAGCAGCCCCGACAAGGCCACAGATACGCAGTATTTT. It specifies CASSPDKATDTQYF.

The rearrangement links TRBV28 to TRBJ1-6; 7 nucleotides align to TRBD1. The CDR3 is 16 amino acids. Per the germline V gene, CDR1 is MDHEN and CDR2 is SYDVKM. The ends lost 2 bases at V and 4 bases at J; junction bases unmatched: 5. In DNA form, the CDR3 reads TGTGCCAGCAGTTTAACAGGGGTGGGGTATAATTCACCCCTCCACTTT. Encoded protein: CASSLTGVGYNSPLHF.

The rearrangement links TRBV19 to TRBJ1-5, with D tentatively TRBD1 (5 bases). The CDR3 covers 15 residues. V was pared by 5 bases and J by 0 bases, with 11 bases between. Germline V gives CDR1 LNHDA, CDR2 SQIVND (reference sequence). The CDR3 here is CASSRLQDSNQPQHF. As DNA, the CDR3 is TGTGCCAGTAGTCGGCTACAGGATAGCAATCAGCCCCAGCATTTT.

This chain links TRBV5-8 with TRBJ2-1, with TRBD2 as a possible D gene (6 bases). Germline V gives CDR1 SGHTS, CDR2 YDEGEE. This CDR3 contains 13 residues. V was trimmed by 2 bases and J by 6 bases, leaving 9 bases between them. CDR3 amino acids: CASSFIAVNEQFF. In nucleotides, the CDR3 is TGTGCCAGCAGCTTTATAGCGGTCAATGAGCAGTTCTTC.

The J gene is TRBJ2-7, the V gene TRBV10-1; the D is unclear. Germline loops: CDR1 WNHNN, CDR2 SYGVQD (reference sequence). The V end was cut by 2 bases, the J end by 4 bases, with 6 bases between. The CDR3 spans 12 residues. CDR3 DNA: TGCGCCAGCAGTGAGAACGGATACGAGCAGTACTTC. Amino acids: CASSENGYEQYF.

This chain's CDR3 is CASSLWSVTGEKLFF. In nucleotides, the CDR3 is TGTGCCAGCAGTTTATGGTCAGTAACTGGAGAAAAACTGTTTTTT. The chain recombines TRBV28 with TRBJ1-4, with no clear D. This CDR3 spans 15 amino acids. V lost 0 bases, J lost 8 bases, and 13 bases lay in between. The germline CDR1 and CDR2 sequences are MDHEN and SYDVKM.